These T cell receptor beta chains were read from a single sample in a study of technical replicates of blood from a handful of donors. Assay used: immunoSEQ multiplex PCR; TCRdb lists only in-frame clones, some missing. Found here are 40,000 to 65,000 clones, around 84% of them singletons; the top ten hold less than 6.5%. Sequencing input: PBMCs. These receptors came from a human donor in good health. Some clones in this sample may be carry-over from other donors' samples. CDR3s include the opening cysteine and the closing phenylalanine or tryptophan. Fields, in order: D gene, J gene, clone size, V gene, CDR3 DNA, CDR3 protein. The D gene is left open where the match is weak. Clone size is shown for a subset of rows, as once, few, many or a class of expanded clone.

d_gene: TRBD1; j_gene: TRBJ2-7; abundance: -; v_gene: TRBV7-9; CDR3nt: TGTGCCAGCAGCGCGACAGGGGGCGAGTACGAGCAGTACTTC; CDR3aa: CASSATGGEYEQYF
d_gene: TRBD2; j_gene: TRBJ2-1; abundance: -; v_gene: TRBV29-1; CDR3nt: TGCAGCGGCTGGGGTAGCGGGAGAGGTGTCTGGAATGAGCAGTTCTTC; CDR3aa: CSGWGSGRGVWNEQFF
d_gene: TRBD2; j_gene: TRBJ2-7; abundance: -; v_gene: TRBV5-4; CDR3nt: TGTGCCAGCAGCCCGGGACTAGCGGGGGGGATAGGGGAGCAGTACTTC; CDR3aa: CASSPGLAGGIGEQYF
d_gene: TRBD2; j_gene: TRBJ2-5; abundance: -; v_gene: TRBV12-5; CDR3nt: TGTGCTAGTGGCCCCGGGACTAGCGGCCTCAGGGAGACCCAGTACTTC; CDR3aa: CASGPGTSGLRETQYF
d_gene: TRBD1; j_gene: TRBJ1-3; abundance: -; v_gene: TRBV19; CDR3nt: TGTGCCAGTACGAAGGGGGCAGCAGGAAACACCATATATTTT; CDR3aa: CASTKGAAGNTIYF
d_gene: TRBD1; j_gene: TRBJ1-5; abundance: few; v_gene: TRBV7-6; CDR3nt: TGTGCCAGCAGCTTAGGACAGGGGGCAGGGCAGCCCCAGCATTTT; CDR3aa: CASSLGQGAGQPQHF
d_gene: TRBD1; j_gene: TRBJ1-4; abundance: -; v_gene: TRBV29-1; CDR3nt: TGCAGCGTTGAGGACAGGGTGAATGAAAAACTGTTTTTT; CDR3aa: CSVEDRVNEKLFF
d_gene: -; j_gene: TRBJ2-3; abundance: -; v_gene: TRBV5-1; CDR3nt: TGCGCCAGCAGACAACTAGTTTCCTCAGATACGCAGTATTTT; CDR3aa: CASRQLVSSDTQYF
d_gene: -; j_gene: TRBJ1-1; abundance: -; v_gene: TRBV25-1; CDR3nt: TGTGCCAGCAGTGATTCAGCTGCGGGGAGGACTGAAGCTTTCTTT; CDR3aa: CASSDSAAGRTEAFF
d_gene: -; j_gene: TRBJ1-1; abundance: -; v_gene: TRBV30; CDR3nt: TGTGCCTGGAGATCAGGGTGGGATACTGAAGCTTTCTTT; CDR3aa: CAWRSGWDTEAFF
d_gene: TRBD2; j_gene: TRBJ2-1; abundance: -; v_gene: TRBV2; CDR3nt: TGTGCCAGCAGTGAAGCGGGAGGGTTCCGCAATGAGCAGTTCTTC; CDR3aa: CASSEAGGFRNEQFF
d_gene: -; j_gene: TRBJ2-7; abundance: once; v_gene: TRBV7-8; CDR3nt: TGTGCCAGCAGCCCAGGGACTCAGACGGGCGAGCAGTACTTC; CDR3aa: CASSPGTQTGEQYF
d_gene: -; j_gene: TRBJ1-5; abundance: -; v_gene: TRBV12-5; CDR3nt: TGTGCTAGTGGACGACAGGGCAATCAGCCCCAGCATTTT; CDR3aa: CASGRQGNQPQHF
d_gene: -; j_gene: TRBJ1-6; abundance: few; v_gene: TRBV4-1; CDR3nt: TGCGCCAGCAGCCAGACGGGGGGCGGTTCACCCCTCCACTTT; CDR3aa: CASSQTGGGSPLHF
d_gene: -; j_gene: TRBJ2-7; abundance: -; v_gene: TRBV4-3; CDR3nt: TGCGCCAGCAGCCAAGATCTTTCGCGCGACAGCCGCGGCTACGAGCAGTACTTC; CDR3aa: CASSQDLSRDSRGYEQYF
d_gene: -; j_gene: TRBJ1-6; abundance: once; v_gene: TRBV6-5; CDR3nt: TGTGCCAGCAGTTACTCGTCAGGGAGGGATTCACCCCTCCACTTT; CDR3aa: CASSYSSGRDSPLHF
d_gene: -; j_gene: TRBJ1-1; abundance: -; v_gene: TRBV10-3; CDR3nt: TGTGCCATCAAGACGGACTTGAACACTGAAGCTTTCTTT; CDR3aa: CAIKTDLNTEAFF
d_gene: -; j_gene: TRBJ2-7; abundance: -; v_gene: TRBV6-6; CDR3nt: TGTGCCAGCACCCGAGGGCCTTACGAGCAGTACTTC; CDR3aa: CASTRGPYEQYF
d_gene: -; j_gene: TRBJ1-6; abundance: -; v_gene: TRBV27; CDR3nt: TGTGCCAGCAGTTTCCAGGGGAATTCACCCCTCCACTTT; CDR3aa: CASSFQGNSPLHF
d_gene: -; j_gene: TRBJ2-7; abundance: -; v_gene: TRBV27; CDR3nt: TGTGCCAGCAGTTTACAGGGCTACGAGCAGTACTTC; CDR3aa: CASSLQGYEQYF
d_gene: TRBD2; j_gene: TRBJ2-2; abundance: -; v_gene: TRBV6-5; CDR3nt: TGTGCCAGCAGTATAGCGGGAGCTTACACCGGGGAGCTGTTTTTT; CDR3aa: CASSIAGAYTGELFF
d_gene: -; j_gene: TRBJ2-3; abundance: -; v_gene: TRBV20-1; CDR3nt: TGCAGTGCTGGGGGGTCAGATACGCAGTATTTT; CDR3aa: CSAGGSDTQYF
d_gene: -; j_gene: TRBJ2-3; abundance: -; v_gene: TRBV30; CDR3nt: TGTGCCTGGAGTCGGCAGGTTAGCACAGATACGCAGTATTTT; CDR3aa: CAWSRQVSTDTQYF
d_gene: -; j_gene: TRBJ1-2; abundance: once; v_gene: TRBV11-2; CDR3nt: TGTGCCAGCAGCTCCACACTAGCGGGAGACGTGAGCTATGGCTACACCTTC; CDR3aa: CASSSTLAGDVSYGYTF
d_gene: -; j_gene: TRBJ1-6; abundance: -; v_gene: TRBV5-8; CDR3nt: TGTGCCAGCAGCTTGGCCATGGTCCGGAGAGGGTCACCCCTCCACTTT; CDR3aa: CASSLAMVRRGSPLHF
d_gene: -; j_gene: TRBJ2-3; abundance: -; v_gene: TRBV5-6; CDR3nt: TGTGCCAGCAGCTTCAGTGTAGGGGGCACAGATACGCAGTATTTT; CDR3aa: CASSFSVGGTDTQYF
d_gene: -; j_gene: TRBJ1-2; abundance: -; v_gene: TRBV18; CDR3nt: TGTGCCAGCTCGGTTGAGAGCGGGAGAGGCGGCTACACCTTC; CDR3aa: CASSVESGRGGYTF
d_gene: TRBD2; j_gene: TRBJ2-2; abundance: -; v_gene: TRBV4-3; CDR3nt: TGCGCCAGCAGCCACCCGGGGGGAGGGGCCGTCACCGGGGAGCTGTTTTTT; CDR3aa: CASSHPGGGAVTGELFF
d_gene: TRBD2; j_gene: TRBJ2-7; abundance: -; v_gene: TRBV5-1; CDR3nt: TGCGCCAGCAGCTTGGAGGGACTAGGCCGCTCCTACGAGCAGTACTTC; CDR3aa: CASSLEGLGRSYEQYF
d_gene: -; j_gene: TRBJ2-1; abundance: -; v_gene: TRBV4-3; CDR3nt: TGCGCCAGCAGCCAAGAAACAGGGACATACAATGAGCAGTTCTTC; CDR3aa: CASSQETGTYNEQFF
d_gene: -; j_gene: TRBJ2-3; abundance: once; v_gene: TRBV19; CDR3nt: TGTGCCAGTAGTCTGACATCGGATACGCAGTATTTT; CDR3aa: CASSLTSDTQYF
d_gene: TRBD2; j_gene: TRBJ2-7; abundance: -; v_gene: TRBV7-9; CDR3nt: TGTGCCAGCAGCTTAGGACTAGCCTTTCCCACCGAGCAGTACTTC; CDR3aa: CASSLGLAFPTEQYF
d_gene: -; j_gene: TRBJ2-1; abundance: -; v_gene: TRBV25-1; CDR3nt: TGTGCCAGCAGTGAAAGTACCGGACTACAAAATGAGCAGTTCTTC; CDR3aa: CASSESTGLQNEQFF
d_gene: -; j_gene: TRBJ1-2; abundance: once; v_gene: TRBV6-5; CDR3nt: TGTGCCAGCAGAGACACGACTAACTATGGCTACACCTTC; CDR3aa: CASRDTTNYGYTF
d_gene: -; j_gene: TRBJ1-2; abundance: -; v_gene: TRBV5-4; CDR3nt: TGTGCCAGCAGCGCCACTTTGGGCAACTATGGCTACACCTTC; CDR3aa: CASSATLGNYGYTF
d_gene: TRBD2; j_gene: TRBJ2-5; abundance: -; v_gene: TRBV7-2; CDR3nt: TGTGCCAGCAGCCCCGCTAGGGCGGGGGGCATAGAGACCCAGTACTTC; CDR3aa: CASSPARAGGIETQYF
d_gene: -; j_gene: TRBJ1-2; abundance: few; v_gene: TRBV11-3; CDR3nt: TGTGCCAGCAGCTTAGCCGGACAGACTTCCTATGGCTACACCTTC; CDR3aa: CASSLAGQTSYGYTF
d_gene: -; j_gene: TRBJ2-7; abundance: -; v_gene: TRBV5-1; CDR3nt: TGCGCCAGCAGGCAGGGTTTGGGTACCTACGAGCAGTACTTC; CDR3aa: CASRQGLGTYEQYF
d_gene: -; j_gene: TRBJ2-7; abundance: -; v_gene: TRBV5-1; CDR3nt: TGCGCCAGCAGCCCGGGGGGCCTCGGGACCTACGAGCAGTACTTC; CDR3aa: CASSPGGLGTYEQYF
d_gene: -; j_gene: TRBJ2-7; abundance: -; v_gene: TRBV15; CDR3nt: TGTGCCACCAGCAGAGCCGGGGTGACACCGGGCTACGAGCAGTACTTC; CDR3aa: CATSRAGVTPGYEQYF
d_gene: TRBD1; j_gene: TRBJ1-1; abundance: -; v_gene: TRBV18; CDR3nt: TGTGCCAGCTCACCTGACAGGGGTTACACTGAAGCTTTCTTT; CDR3aa: CASSPDRGYTEAFF
d_gene: -; j_gene: TRBJ2-1; abundance: -; v_gene: TRBV9; CDR3nt: TGTGCCAGCGGGGACTCCCCGGGCCATGAGCAGTTCTTC; CDR3aa: CASGDSPGHEQFF
d_gene: -; j_gene: TRBJ1-2; abundance: once; v_gene: TRBV10-3; CDR3nt: TGTGCCATCAGTGCGTATTCGCCTGGAGACTATGGCTACACCTTC; CDR3aa: CAISAYSPGDYGYTF
d_gene: -; j_gene: TRBJ1-2; abundance: once; v_gene: TRBV30; CDR3nt: TGTGCCTTCAACCGGGACTCACCCTCCCGGGGCTACACCTTC; CDR3aa: CAFNRDSPSRGYTF
d_gene: TRBD1; j_gene: TRBJ2-5; abundance: -; v_gene: TRBV27; CDR3nt: TGTGCCAGCCACAGGGGGCACCAAGAGACCCAGTACTTC; CDR3aa: CASHRGHQETQYF
d_gene: -; j_gene: TRBJ1-2; abundance: -; v_gene: TRBV5-6; CDR3nt: TGTGCCAGCAGCCGATCCCGGGAGCGCTATGGCTACACCTTC; CDR3aa: CASSRSRERYGYTF
d_gene: -; j_gene: TRBJ2-7; abundance: once; v_gene: TRBV23-1; CDR3nt: TGCGCCAGCAGGACGGGGTACTTC; CDR3aa: CASRTGYF
d_gene: -; j_gene: TRBJ2-7; abundance: -; v_gene: TRBV6-5; CDR3nt: TGTGCCAGCAGTTACGACCACCTGAGGCCCTACGAGCAGTACTTC; CDR3aa: CASSYDHLRPYEQYF
d_gene: -; j_gene: TRBJ1-1; abundance: -; v_gene: TRBV14; CDR3nt: TGTGCCAGCAGCCACAGGGTGATGAACACTGAAGCTTTCTTT; CDR3aa: CASSHRVMNTEAFF
d_gene: -; j_gene: TRBJ1-4; abundance: -; v_gene: TRBV2; CDR3nt: TGTGCCAGCAGTGGTATAACACAGTCAACTAATGAAAAACTGTTTTTT; CDR3aa: CASSGITQSTNEKLFF
d_gene: -; j_gene: TRBJ1-2; abundance: -; v_gene: TRBV14; CDR3nt: TGTGCCAGCAGCCACTTGACAGTAACGGATGGCTACACCTTC; CDR3aa: CASSHLTVTDGYTF